This paragraph covers one T cell receptor beta chain sequence. Its antigen remains unidentified. From germline, CDR1 is SGDLS and CDR2 YYNGEE. The CDR3 runs 14 residues. V lost 3 bases and J lost 6, with 15 bases in between. The table came from immunoSEQ multiplex PCR; TCRdb's copy has only in-frame clones and leaves some out. The sample carries approximately 220,000 clones, over 80% recorded once. This sample is drawn from a study of cytomegalovirus exposure and HLA in healthy donors. Study-wide background: Later analysis reported that the roughly 110 validation repertoires shared the platform of the roughly 700 first-cohort repertoires. Study-wide points: Among TCR sequences, most were rare, though some public TCRs appeared in many donors.

The chain couples TRBV9 to TRBJ1-1, with a possible D match to TRBD1 (5 bases). This sequence originates from a woman in her twenties or thirties in good health and CMV-seropositive. Sequencing was done on a sample of PBMCs. The CDR3 region has the DNA TGTGCCAGCAGCGCGGGGGACGCGTACGCTGAAGCTTTCTTT. This translates into CASSAGDAYAEAFF.